The 27 T cell receptor beta chains below come from one sample, sequenced in a study of OX40 agonist ivuxolimab in advanced cancers. Libraries were prepared by immunoSEQ multiplex PCR; TCRdb keeps only in-frame clonotypes and omits some of them. In the table there are roughly 89,000 clones, just under 90% of which are singletons. Sequenced here: CD4+ or CD8+ T cells sorted from blood, sampled in a trial of the OX40 agonist ivuxolimab. The receptor source for this set is an adult with an advanced solid tumor such as melanoma, head and neck, liver or kidney cancer.

This rearrangement joins TRBV19 to TRBJ1-5; unclear D gene. The CDR3 sequence is 15 residues long. Germline lookup yields CDR1 LNHDA and CDR2 SQIVND (reference sequence). Trimming stripped 1 base from V and 2 bases from J, with 9 bases between. CDR3 bases: TGTGCCAGTAGTATAGGGGCCGGTGGCAATCAGCCCCAGCATTTT. This encodes CASSIGAGGNQPQHF. Supplemented by reference TRBV19 and TRBJ1-5, the full variable domain reads DGGITQSPKYLFRKEGQNVTLSCEQNLNHDAMYWYRQDPGQGLRLIYYSQIVNDFQKGDIAEGYSVSREKKESFPLTVTSAQKNPTAFYLCASSIGAGGNQPQHFGDGTRLSIL.

This chain connects TRBV18 to TRBJ2-5; D remains ambiguous. The J call is doubtful: the DNA matches TRBJ2-7 better. The CDR3 spans 11 residues. Germline-derived CDR1 and CDR2 are KGHSH and LQKENI. The CDR3 bases are TGTGCCAGCTCACCACAGGACGAGCAGTACTTC. Its protein product is CASSPQDEQYF.

V and J are TRBV4-1 and TRBJ1-1, with D possibly being TRBD1 (6 bases). V dropped 4 bases and J dropped 3 bases, with 18 bases sitting between them. The CDR3 has 16 amino acids. Per germline, CDR1 MGHRA and CDR2 YSYEKL. CDR3 nucleotide sequence: TGCGCCAGCAGCCCAGCTACCAGGACAGACCACACTGAAGCTTTCTTT. It codes for CASSPATRTDHTEAFF.

The chain links TRBV11-3 to TRBJ2-3, with TRBD2 matching over 8 bases. The V gene end was trimmed by 0 bases and the J gene end by 2 bases; junction bases not matched to a gene: 4. There are 16 residues in the CDR3. Germline-derived CDR1 and CDR2 are SGHNT and YENEEA. DNA for the CDR3: TGTGCCAGCAGCTTAGACGGGGGGGTAGTCACAGATACGCAGTATTTT. Translated: CASSLDGGVVTDTQYF.

V and J are TRBV4-1 and TRBJ1-1, with 9 bases aligning to TRBD1. The CDR3 is 13 amino acids. The germline V gene has CDR1 MGHRA and CDR2 YSYEKL. V shed 4 bases, J shed 7 bases, and the junction held 4 bases outside the gene matches. CDR3 bases: TGCGCCAGCAGCCGGGGACAGGGCGGTGAAGCTTTCTTT. This gives the protein CASSRGQGGEAFF.

This chain links TRBV6-5 with TRBJ2-7; D unresolved. Trimming stripped 0 bases from V and 2 bases from J, with 5 bases between. Germline V gene sequence: CDR1 MNHEY, CDR2 SVGAGI. The CDR3 is 13 amino acids. CDR3 in amino acids: CASSYSPTYEQYF. As DNA, the CDR3 is TGTGCCAGCAGTTACTCACCAACCTACGAGCAGTACTTC.

V usage is TRBV10-1 and J usage is TRBJ2-1; D may be TRBD2 (7 bases). The CDR3 spans 21 residues. Trimming took 0 bases from V and 0 from J, leaving 24 bases between them. CDR1 and CDR2 from the germline V gene are WNHNN and SYGVQD (reference sequence). The CDR3 reads CASSESDGRGAPTSSYNEQFF. The CDR3 coding sequence is TGCGCCAGCAGTGAGTCTGATGGTCGGGGGGCCCCAACAAGCTCCTACAATGAGCAGTTCTTC.

The chain has TRBV5-4 and TRBJ2-3, with D possibly being TRBD2 (7 bases). From germline, CDR1 is SGHNT and CDR2 YYREEE (reference sequence). CDR3 length: 15 amino acids. With 4 bases removed from V and 2 bases from J, the gap between germline ends came to 14 bases. CDR3 DNA: TGTGCCAGCAGCCACGGAGGGGGGGCCACAGATACGCAGTATTTT. It translates to CASSHGGGATDTQYF. The full variable domain, completed using reference TRBV5-4 and TRBJ2-3, is ETGVTQSPTHLIKTRGQQVTLRCSSQSGHNTVSWYQQALGQGPQFIFQYYREEENGRGNFPPRFSGLQFPNYSSELNVNALELDDSALYLCASSHGGGATDTQYFGPGTRLTVL.

The J gene is TRBJ2-1, the V gene TRBV27; 10 nucleotides agree with TRBD1. Germline trimming cut 4 bases from V and 6 bases from J; bases unmatched to any gene: 0. Germline CDR1 reads MNHEY; CDR2 reads SMNVEV (reference sequence). The CDR3 length is 13 residues. The CDR3 DNA reads as TGTGCCAGCAGTTGGGACAGGGGCAATGAGCAGTTCTTC. This translates into CASSWDRGNEQFF.

The chain uses TRBV6-5 and TRBJ2-3; a weak D match, TRBD1 (6 bases). Trimming shortened V by 4 bases and J by 6 bases, and 17 bases separated the two germline ends. The CDR3 has 15 residues. The germline V gene encodes CDR1 MNHEY and CDR2 SVGAGI. The CDR3 DNA follows: TGTGCCAGCAGTTCAAGGGGGATTTCATGGGATACGCAGTATTTT. Protein: CASSSRGISWDTQYF.

This chain uses TRBV28 with TRBJ2-5, with D possibly matching TRBD2 (6 bases). V lost 3 bases, J lost 1 base, and 15 bases lay in between. There are 16 residues in the CDR3. Germline lookup yields CDR1 MDHEN and CDR2 SYDVKM. The CDR3 spells CASSFSPGAAQETQYF. In DNA form, the CDR3 reads TGTGCCAGCAGTTTCTCCCCGGGAGCCGCCCAAGAGACCCAGTACTTC.

V usage is TRBV10-1 and J usage is TRBJ1-1; D not resolved. Trimming pared 1 base from V and 4 bases from J, leaving 10 bases between. This CDR3 spans 14 amino acids. Germline values: CDR1 WNHNN, CDR2 SYGVQD (reference sequence). The CDR3, as DNA: TGCGCCAGCAGTGAGTTTCGGGTAACCACTGAAGCTTTCTTT. Translated, it gives CASSEFRVTTEAFF.

This rearrangement joins TRBV19 to TRBJ1-5; D remains ambiguous. V dropped 4 bases and J dropped 0 bases, with 7 bases sitting between them. This CDR3 has 14 amino acids. Germline CDR1 LNHDA, CDR2 SQIVND (reference sequence). CDR3 amino acids: CASSSAVSNQPQHF. The CDR3 nucleotides read TGTGCCAGTAGTAGTGCAGTTAGCAATCAGCCCCAGCATTTT.

This sequence joins TRBV29-1 and TRBJ1-2, with D unclear. This CDR3 contains 13 residues. Trimming removed 0 bases from V and 3 bases from J, with 8 bases in between. CDR1 and CDR2 (germline): SQVTM, ANQGSEA. The CDR3 here is CSVEDKLDYGYTF. In DNA, the CDR3 is TGCAGCGTTGAAGATAAACTGGACTATGGCTACACCTTC.

The rearrangement joins TRBV28 to TRBJ1-5, with D maybe TRBD1 (5 bases). The CDR3 extends over 14 amino acids. V was clipped by 1 base and J by 5 bases, with 9 bases between them. Germline V gene data show CDR1 as MDHEN and CDR2 as SYDVKM. This CDR3 reads CASSLSREDQPQHF. CDR3 DNA sequence: TGTGCCAGCAGTTTATCCAGGGAGGATCAGCCCCAGCATTTT.

The genes are TRBV6-5 and TRBJ1-4; D not certain. CDR1 and CDR2 (germline): MNHEY, SVGAGI. CDR3 length equals 15 residues. V shed 9 bases and J shed 6 bases, with 20 bases lying between them. CDR3 sequence: CASKLPGSSDEKLFF. In nucleotides, the CDR3 is TGTGCCAGTAAGTTACCTGGCAGCTCAGATGAAAAACTGTTTTTT.

This chain links TRBV5-1 with TRBJ2-3; D unresolved. This CDR3 region has 14 residues. Germline-derived CDR1 and CDR2 are SGHRS and YFSETQ. V was shortened by 2 bases and J by 5 bases, with 12 bases between the two germline ends. CDR3 in amino acids: CASSFRLTQDTQYF. The CDR3 bases are TGCGCCAGCAGCTTCCGGCTAACACAAGATACGCAGTATTTT.

This rearrangement joins TRBV4-1 to TRBJ1-2; perhaps TRBD1 as D (6 bases). Looked up from germline, CDR1 is MGHRA and CDR2 is YSYEKL. The CDR3 is 14 amino acids. V shed 3 bases and J shed 4 bases, with 12 bases lying between them. In nucleotides, the CDR3 is TGCGCCAGCAGCCAGGGGGCAGGGGTCTATGGCTACACCTTC. It encodes CASSQGAGVYGYTF.

J is TRBJ2-5 and V is TRBV6-6; D remains unclear. The V end lost 0 bases, the J end lost 2 bases, and 10 bases lay between the germline ends. CDR3 size: 15 residues. From germline, CDR1 is MNHNY and CDR2 SVGAGI (reference sequence). The CDR3: CASSYSRGRQETQYF. The CDR3 nucleotides are TGTGCCAGCAGTTACTCTCGAGGACGTCAAGAGACCCAGTACTTC.

The chain links TRBV27 to TRBJ2-1; D possibly matches TRBD1 or TRBD2 (6 bases each). Germline assignment: CDR1 MNHEY and CDR2 SMNVEV (reference sequence). V lost 7 bases, J lost 0 bases, and 19 bases lay in between. The CDR3 loop spans 17 amino acids. The CDR3 loop is CASTPAGHSSSYNEQFF. The CDR3 DNA follows: TGTGCCAGCACACCCGCGGGACATTCTAGCTCCTACAATGAGCAGTTCTTC.

V and J are TRBV27 and TRBJ2-3; 7 nucleotides match TRBD2. The V gene end was trimmed by 10 bases and the J gene end by 4 bases; junction bases not matched to a gene: 14. This CDR3 contains 15 residues. Per germline, CDR1 MNHEY and CDR2 SMNVEV (reference sequence). CDR3 sequence: CATSTLAEGPDTQYF. The CDR3, as DNA: TGTGCCACCTCTACGCTAGCGGAGGGACCAGATACGCAGTATTTT.

This clone appeared a few times. V and J are TRBV5-4 and TRBJ1-2; TRBD1 aligns across 10 bases. Germline-derived CDR1 and CDR2 are SGHNT and YYREEE (reference sequence). Losses at the gene ends were 4 bases for V and 14 bases for J; bases not matched to a gene: 20. This CDR3 has 16 amino acids. In DNA form, the CDR3 reads TGTGCCAGCAGCGCCCGGGGGGGGACAGGGGCCCCCCTTATGACCTTC. Translation: CASSARGGTGAPLMTF.

The V call is TRBV29-1, the J call TRBJ2-7; D might be TRBD1 (5 bases). The germline V gene has CDR1 SQVTM and CDR2 ANQGSEA. CDR3 length: 11 residues. Trimming stripped 3 bases from V and 2 bases from J, with 5 bases between. CDR3 nucleotide sequence: TGCAGCGTTGAGACAGCCTACGAGCAGTACTTC. Its protein product is CSVETAYEQYF.

As for this clone: One end of the junction does not line up with germline, which may come from a read error. The chain employs TRBV7-7 and TRBJ2-6; 13 bases are a match to TRBD2. The CDR3 has 19 amino acids. Germline values: CDR1 SSHAT, CDR2 FNYEAQ (reference sequence). The CDR3 sequence: CASSASLAGGYSGANVLTF. CDR3 in DNA: TGTGCTAGCAGCGCGTCACTAGCGGGAGGGTACTCTGGGGCCAACGTCCTGACTTTC.

The table lists this clone with a count of one. The chain combines TRBV11-3 with TRBJ1-4; tentative D call: TRBD1 (5 bases). The germline V gene encodes CDR1 SGHNT and CDR2 YENEEA. Trimming removed 5 bases from V and 8 bases from J, with 18 bases in between. This CDR3 is built from 15 residues. The CDR3 sequence: CASSGWQGGGEKLFF. The CDR3 region has the DNA TGTGCCAGCAGCGGATGGCAGGGAGGAGGAGAAAAACTGTTTTTT. The whole variable domain, remainder taken from reference TRBV11-3 and TRBJ1-4, is EAGVVQSPRYKIIEKKQPVAFWCNPISGHNTLYWYLQNLGQGPELLIRYENEEAVDDSQLPKDRFSAERLKGVDSTLKIQPAELGDSAVYLCASSGWQGGGEKLFFGSGTQLSVL.

The rearrangement links TRBV27 to TRBJ2-3; D perhaps matches TRBD2 (6 bases). This CDR3 has 17 amino acids. V lost 5 bases and J 8 bases, leaving 26 bases between the germline ends. CDR1 MNHEY and CDR2 SMNVEV come from the germline V gene (reference sequence). The CDR3: CASSPDWRDLPRGTQYF. In DNA form, the CDR3 reads TGTGCCAGCAGTCCTGACTGGCGGGATTTACCGAGAGGTACGCAGTATTTT.

The chain has TRBV27 and TRBJ2-3; 13 bases line up with TRBD2. V lost 5 bases and J lost 6; bases outside the gene matches: 5. This CDR3 is built from 15 residues. The germline V gene encodes CDR1 MNHEY and CDR2 SMNVEV (reference sequence). The CDR3 region is CASSPRTSGSDTQYF. CDR3 coding DNA: TGTGCCAGCAGTCCCCGGACTAGCGGGAGTGATACGCAGTATTTT.